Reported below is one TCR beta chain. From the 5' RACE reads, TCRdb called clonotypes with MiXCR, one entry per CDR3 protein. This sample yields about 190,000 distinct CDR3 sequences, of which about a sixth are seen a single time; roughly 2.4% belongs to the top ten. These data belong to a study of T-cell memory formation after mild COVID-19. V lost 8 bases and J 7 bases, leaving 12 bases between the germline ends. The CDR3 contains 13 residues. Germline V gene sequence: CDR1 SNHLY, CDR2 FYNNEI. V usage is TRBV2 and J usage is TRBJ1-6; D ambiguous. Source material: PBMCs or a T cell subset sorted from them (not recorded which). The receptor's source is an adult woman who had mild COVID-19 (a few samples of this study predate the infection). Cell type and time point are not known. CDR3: CASGSGNNSPLHF. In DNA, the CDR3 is TGTGCCAGCGGTTCAGGAAACAATTCACCCCTCCACTTT.